Listed below are T cell receptor beta chains from one sample, sequenced in a study of cytomegalovirus exposure and HLA in healthy donors. Clones were read by immunoSEQ multiplex PCR, and TCRdb kept only the in-frame ones, dropping some. The table records approximately 150,000 clones, 75% to 85% of them present only once. Sequenced sample: PBMCs. These receptors were collected from a human donor in good health. CDR3s include the opening cysteine and the closing phenylalanine or tryptophan. Fields, in order: D gene, V gene, clone size, J gene, CDR3 DNA, CDR3 protein. The D gene is left open where the match is weak. Size is omitted from some rows. Given values are once, few, many or a class for expanded clones.

d_call: .; v_call: TRBV7-2; clone_size: few; j_call: TRBJ1-2; cdr3_nt: TGTGCCAGCAGCCCGCCTGGAGACCCTACCTATGGCTACACCTTC; cdr3_aa: CASSPPGDPTYGYTF
d_call: .; v_call: TRBV11-2; clone_size: .; j_call: TRBJ1-3; cdr3_nt: TGTGCCAGCAGCACGGGGGTGACTGGAAACACCATATATTTT; cdr3_aa: CASSTGVTGNTIYF
d_call: .; v_call: TRBV18; clone_size: .; j_call: TRBJ2-2; cdr3_nt: TGTGCCAGCTCCGACGGCGGGTACTCCGGGGAGCTGTTTTTT; cdr3_aa: CASSDGGYSGELFF
d_call: TRBD2; v_call: TRBV6-6; clone_size: .; j_call: TRBJ2-1; cdr3_nt: TGTGCCAGCAGCCAACGAGGGACTAGCGGTTACAATGAGCAGTTCTTC; cdr3_aa: CASSQRGTSGYNEQFF
d_call: TRBD2; v_call: TRBV27; clone_size: .; j_call: TRBJ2-3; cdr3_nt: TGTGCCAGCAGTGTGGGACTAGCAGCAGATACGCAGTATTTT; cdr3_aa: CASSVGLAADTQYF
d_call: TRBD1; v_call: TRBV6-1; clone_size: .; j_call: TRBJ1-5; cdr3_nt: TGTGCCAGCAGTGAGGGCAGGGGGCAGCCCCAGCATTTT; cdr3_aa: CASSEGRGQPQHF
d_call: TRBD1; v_call: TRBV2; clone_size: few; j_call: TRBJ1-1; cdr3_nt: TGTGCCAGCCGGGACAGGGGGTTCATGAACACTGAAGCTTTCTTT; cdr3_aa: CASRDRGFMNTEAFF
d_call: .; v_call: TRBV2; clone_size: .; j_call: TRBJ2-7; cdr3_nt: TGTGCCAGCAGCCCCGTGGACAGTTTCTACGAGCAGTACTTC; cdr3_aa: CASSPVDSFYEQYF
d_call: TRBD2; v_call: TRBV11-2; clone_size: .; j_call: TRBJ2-7; cdr3_nt: TGTGCCAGCAGCGGTCAGGGACTAGCGGGAGGCTACGAGCAGTACTTC; cdr3_aa: CASSGQGLAGGYEQYF
d_call: .; v_call: TRBV30; clone_size: few; j_call: TRBJ2-7; cdr3_nt: TGTGCCTGGAGTGTATTCCTGCGGATGAACGAGCAGTACTTC; cdr3_aa: CAWSVFLRMNEQYF
d_call: .; v_call: TRBV7-9; clone_size: once; j_call: TRBJ1-6; cdr3_nt: TGTGCCAGCAGCTTATGGGGGGGCAGATCTCCACCCCTCCACTTT; cdr3_aa: CASSLWGGRSPPLHF
d_call: .; v_call: TRBV5-1; clone_size: .; j_call: TRBJ2-2; cdr3_nt: TGCGCCAGCAGCTGGGTTTCACAGAAGAACACCGGGGAGCTGTTTTTT; cdr3_aa: CASSWVSQKNTGELFF
d_call: .; v_call: TRBV6-1; clone_size: few; j_call: TRBJ1-1; cdr3_nt: TGTGCCAGCAGTGAATCACAGGTGGGCATGAACACTGAAGCTTTCTTT; cdr3_aa: CASSESQVGMNTEAFF
d_call: .; v_call: TRBV6-5; clone_size: .; j_call: TRBJ1-4; cdr3_nt: TGTGCCAGCAGTTTTACTCCGGGACACGAAAATGAAAAACTGTTTTTT; cdr3_aa: CASSFTPGHENEKLFF
d_call: .; v_call: TRBV19; clone_size: .; j_call: TRBJ1-2; cdr3_nt: TGTGCCAGTAGTCCCCAACAGTCTAACTATGGCTACACCTTC; cdr3_aa: CASSPQQSNYGYTF
d_call: TRBD1; v_call: TRBV10-1; clone_size: .; j_call: TRBJ2-7; cdr3_nt: TGCGCCAGCAGTTTTCGACAGGGGAGAGAGCAGTACTTC; cdr3_aa: CASSFRQGREQYF
d_call: .; v_call: TRBV6-6; clone_size: .; j_call: TRBJ1-2; cdr3_nt: TGTGCCAGCAGTTACTCCGGAGGTAACTATGGCTACACCTTC; cdr3_aa: CASSYSGGNYGYTF
d_call: .; v_call: TRBV10-3; clone_size: .; j_call: TRBJ2-2; cdr3_nt: TGTGCCATCCTGGGGGAGGGCAGGGGAAGCACCGGGGAGCTGTTTTTT; cdr3_aa: CAILGEGRGSTGELFF
d_call: .; v_call: TRBV6-5; clone_size: .; j_call: TRBJ1-1; cdr3_nt: TGTGCCAGCAGTTTGACACAGAGTAACACTGAAGCTTTCTTT; cdr3_aa: CASSLTQSNTEAFF
d_call: TRBD1; v_call: TRBV14; clone_size: .; j_call: TRBJ1-6; cdr3_nt: TGTGCCAGCAGCACCCGGAACAGGGGCTCCTATAATTCACCCCTCCACTTT; cdr3_aa: CASSTRNRGSYNSPLHF
d_call: .; v_call: TRBV5-1; clone_size: .; j_call: TRBJ2-4; cdr3_nt: TGCGCCAGCAGCTTGTATGGGGGGGCGCAGAACATTCAGTACTTC; cdr3_aa: CASSLYGGAQNIQYF
d_call: .; v_call: TRBV5-6; clone_size: .; j_call: TRBJ1-2; cdr3_nt: TGTGCCAGCAGCTTATGGGACAAGGTTATCTATGGCTACACCTTC; cdr3_aa: CASSLWDKVIYGYTF
d_call: TRBD2; v_call: TRBV28; clone_size: .; j_call: TRBJ2-1; cdr3_nt: TGTGCCAGCAGCACTAGCGGGAGATTCAATGAGCAGTTCTTC; cdr3_aa: CASSTSGRFNEQFF
d_call: TRBD2; v_call: TRBV5-4; clone_size: .; j_call: TRBJ2-3; cdr3_nt: TGTGCCAGCGCTCAGACTAGCGGGGCGGATACGCAGTATTTT; cdr3_aa: CASAQTSGADTQYF
d_call: .; v_call: TRBV4-1; clone_size: .; j_call: TRBJ1-4; cdr3_nt: TGCGCCAGCAGCCAAGATTTGACAGCTAAACTGTTTTTT; cdr3_aa: CASSQDLTAKLFF
d_call: .; v_call: TRBV9; clone_size: .; j_call: TRBJ2-7; cdr3_nt: TGTGCCAGCAGCCTTCCGCGAAAGGGGTTTGGGTACGAGCAGTACTTC; cdr3_aa: CASSLPRKGFGYEQYF
d_call: TRBD2; v_call: TRBV13; clone_size: .; j_call: TRBJ2-1; cdr3_nt: TGTGCCAGCAGCTTAGGCCGAGCGGGAGGACTATACGATGAGCAGTTCTTC; cdr3_aa: CASSLGRAGGLYDEQFF
d_call: .; v_call: TRBV21-1; clone_size: .; j_call: TRBJ1-4; cdr3_nt: TGTGCCAGCAGCACCACCAGGGAGGCCAGGGTGGATGAAAAACTGTTTTTT; cdr3_aa: CASSTTREARVDEKLFF
d_call: TRBD2; v_call: TRBV4-3; clone_size: .; j_call: TRBJ2-7; cdr3_nt: TGCGCCAGCAGCCAAGATCGGGTTAGCGGGAGCACAGAGCAGTACTTC; cdr3_aa: CASSQDRVSGSTEQYF
d_call: .; v_call: TRBV14; clone_size: .; j_call: TRBJ2-7; cdr3_nt: TGTGCCAGCAGCCGAGGACATTACTCCTACGAGCAGTACTTC; cdr3_aa: CASSRGHYSYEQYF
d_call: TRBD1; v_call: TRBV28; clone_size: .; j_call: TRBJ1-5; cdr3_nt: TGTGCCAGCAGCCTACACAGGGGTACTAAGCAGCCCCAGCATTTT; cdr3_aa: CASSLHRGTKQPQHF
d_call: TRBD1; v_call: TRBV25-1; clone_size: .; j_call: TRBJ1-2; cdr3_nt: TGTGCCAGCAGTGAGGGGACAGGTCCAGGCTATGGCTACACCTTC; cdr3_aa: CASSEGTGPGYGYTF
d_call: TRBD1; v_call: TRBV7-9; clone_size: .; j_call: TRBJ2-1; cdr3_nt: TGTTCCAGCAGCCAAGATGGACAGGGGGCCTACAATGAGCAGTTCTTC; cdr3_aa: CSSSQDGQGAYNEQFF
d_call: TRBD1; v_call: TRBV15; clone_size: .; j_call: TRBJ1-3; cdr3_nt: TGTGCCACCAGCAGAGATCGGGACAGCTCTGGAAACACCATATATTTT; cdr3_aa: CATSRDRDSSGNTIYF
d_call: .; v_call: TRBV6-1; clone_size: .; j_call: TRBJ1-4; cdr3_nt: TGTGCCAGCAGTGGAGGGTCCCAAAGGGAACTGTTTTTT; cdr3_aa: CASSGGSQRELFF
d_call: TRBD2; v_call: TRBV10-3; clone_size: .; j_call: TRBJ2-1; cdr3_nt: TGTGCCATCAATAGCGGGACGGGTAATGAGCAGTTCTTC; cdr3_aa: CAINSGTGNEQFF
d_call: .; v_call: TRBV28; clone_size: .; j_call: TRBJ2-3; cdr3_nt: TGTGCCAGCGGGGCGGACAAAGGCACAGATACGCAGTATTTT; cdr3_aa: CASGADKGTDTQYF
d_call: .; v_call: TRBV10-3; clone_size: .; j_call: TRBJ1-6; cdr3_nt: TGTGCCATCAGTGAGGGGACAAATTCACCCCTCCACTTT; cdr3_aa: CAISEGTNSPLHF
d_call: .; v_call: TRBV27; clone_size: .; j_call: TRBJ1-5; cdr3_nt: TGTGCCAGCAGTTCAGGGAGGGGTGATCAGCCCCAGCATTTT; cdr3_aa: CASSSGRGDQPQHF
d_call: .; v_call: TRBV7-9; clone_size: .; j_call: TRBJ1-1; cdr3_nt: TGTGCCAGCAGCTTTCAGCCGGGTAAGAACACTGAAGCTTTCTTT; cdr3_aa: CASSFQPGKNTEAFF
d_call: TRBD2; v_call: TRBV7-2; clone_size: .; j_call: TRBJ2-7; cdr3_nt: TGTGCCAGCAGCCCTGCGGGAGGGCGGTACGAGCAGTACTTC; cdr3_aa: CASSPAGGRYEQYF
d_call: .; v_call: TRBV6-4; clone_size: .; j_call: TRBJ2-5; cdr3_nt: TGTGCCAGCAGCAGGGACAACGGGGAGACCCAGTACTTC; cdr3_aa: CASSRDNGETQYF
d_call: .; v_call: TRBV7-2; clone_size: .; j_call: TRBJ2-3; cdr3_nt: TGTGCCAGCGGACCGAGGGTCGGAGATACGCAGTATTTT; cdr3_aa: CASGPRVGDTQYF
d_call: .; v_call: TRBV5-1; clone_size: .; j_call: TRBJ2-7; cdr3_nt: TGCGCCAGCAGCTTGGAGGGACTGAACTACGAGCAGTACTTC; cdr3_aa: CASSLEGLNYEQYF
d_call: .; v_call: TRBV4-2; clone_size: .; j_call: TRBJ1-6; cdr3_nt: TGTGCCAGCAGCCAAGATCTTATTTGGGCAGGAAATTCACCCCTCCACTTT; cdr3_aa: CASSQDLIWAGNSPLHF
d_call: TRBD1; v_call: TRBV2; clone_size: .; j_call: TRBJ2-3; cdr3_nt: TGTGCCAGCTGGGGACAGAGACCTAGCACAGATACGCAGTATTTT; cdr3_aa: CASWGQRPSTDTQYF
d_call: .; v_call: TRBV29-1; clone_size: .; j_call: TRBJ1-1; cdr3_nt: TGCAGCGGGGGGGGGCGTGGCACTGAAGCTTTCTTT; cdr3_aa: CSGGGRGTEAFF
d_call: .; v_call: TRBV29-1; clone_size: few; j_call: TRBJ2-7; cdr3_nt: TGCAGCGTCACAAAGACGGGGGAGCAGTACTTC; cdr3_aa: CSVTKTGEQYF
d_call: TRBD1; v_call: TRBV15; clone_size: once; j_call: TRBJ2-1; cdr3_nt: TGTGCCACCAGCAGGGGAGGGACAGGGAATATTGAGCAGTTCTTC; cdr3_aa: CATSRGGTGNIEQFF